This T cell receptor beta chain was recorded in a study of tumor and adjacent non-tumor tissue in lung cancer. This sample's RNA came from whole unsorted tissue. More than 3 cm separated this lung sample from the edge of the tumor. Three rounds of nested PCR, following a modified ARM-PCR protocol, produced the TCRbeta library. TCRdb processed the multiplex PCR reads anew with MiXCR; each CDR3 protein has one entry. Among 90,000 to 100,000 distinct CDR3 sequences listed, more than 80% were seen once. CDR3 length: 12 residues. The germline CDR1 and CDR2 sequences are DFQATT and SNEGSKA (reference sequence). Trimming took 7 bases from V and 0 from J, leaving 9 bases between them. This clonotype occurred once. This may come from a read error, since a much larger clone is one base off.

Specimen: distant non-tumor lung tissue. The V and J genes are TRBV20-1 and TRBJ1-1, with D perhaps matching TRBD1 (6 bases). The receptor was isolated from a man aged 55 to 70 with small cell lung cancer. The CDR3: CSVEGVNTEAFF. Written as DNA, the CDR3 is TGCAGTGTCGAGGGGGTGAACACTGAAGCTTTCTTT.